A selection of T cell receptor beta chains follows, all from one sample in a study of cytomegalovirus exposure and HLA in healthy donors. Generated by immunoSEQ multiplex PCR, the TCRdb table keeps only in-frame clones and is missing some. In the table there are approximately 160,000 clones, approximately 89% of which are singletons. Sequences were obtained from PBMCs. The receptors stem from a woman aged 18-29 years in good health and CMV-seropositive. The CDR3 runs from the conserved cysteine through the conserved F or W. D genes are given only for firm matches. Not all rows give a size; the values are once, few, many and, for expanded clones, a class.

TRBJ2-3 | TRBV7-2 | - | - | CASSLQNTQYF | TGTGCCAGCAGCTTACAGAATACGCAGTATTTT
TRBJ2-5 | TRBV13 | TRBD1 | - | CASSPHRGVQETQYF | TGTGCCAGCAGCCCGCACAGGGGGGTTCAAGAGACCCAGTACTTC
TRBJ2-3 | TRBV29-1 | TRBD2 | once | CSADSGSTDTQYF | TGCAGCGCGGATAGCGGGAGCACAGATACGCAGTATTTT
TRBJ1-1 | TRBV18 | - | once | CASSPNRAGTEAFF | TGTGCCAGCTCACCGAACAGGGCCGGCACTGAAGCTTTCTTT
TRBJ2-1 | TRBV7-9 | TRBD2 | - | CASSLGREVYNEQFF | TGTGCCAGCAGCTTAGGTCGGGAGGTATACAATGAGCAGTTCTTC
TRBJ1-1 | TRBV19 | - | - | CASSIRGGTEAFF | TGTGCCAGTAGTATTAGAGGCGGCACTGAAGCTTTCTTT
TRBJ2-1 | TRBV7-8 | TRBD2 | - | CASRTGTSGSLEQFF | TGTGCCAGCAGAACAGGGACTAGCGGGAGTCTTGAGCAGTTCTTC
TRBJ2-3 | TRBV2 | - | - | CAGAPVPDTQYF | TGTGCCGGTGCTCCGGTCCCAGATACGCAGTATTTT
TRBJ2-1 | TRBV6-4 | TRBD2 | - | CASSDSTSAGEQFF | TGTGCCAGCAGTGACTCGACTAGCGCGGGTGAGCAGTTCTTC
TRBJ1-1 | TRBV28 | - | - | CASRSKGSGTEAFF | TGTGCCAGCAGGTCGAAGGGGTCCGGCACTGAAGCTTTCTTT